This T cell receptor beta chain was identified during a study of blood T cells in healthy people across ages. Study-level results: Per-million-T-cell TCR beta diversity fell roughly linearly with age.

This CDR3 has 15 residues. The germline V gene has CDR1 LGHDT and CDR2 YNNKEL (reference sequence). Primers used in a second PCR of about 6 to 11 cycles were a sample-barcoded 5' primer and a J-beta primer mix. TCRdb re-called the 5' RACE reads with MiXCR, one entry per CDR3 protein. The sample consists of some 1.4 million distinct CDR3 sequences, 42% of them appearing once. On this clonotype: Antigen unknown. The junction and the germline gene differ at one end; a read error may be behind it.

The chain carries TRBV3-1 and TRBJ1-1; D gene unclear. This receptor was taken from a woman between 18 and 30 years old in good health. The specimen sequenced was blood. The CDR3 loop is CASGQDNSLGTEAFF. For the CDR3, the DNA is TGTGCCAGCGGCCAAGATAACAGCCTTGGTACTGAAGCTTTCTTT.